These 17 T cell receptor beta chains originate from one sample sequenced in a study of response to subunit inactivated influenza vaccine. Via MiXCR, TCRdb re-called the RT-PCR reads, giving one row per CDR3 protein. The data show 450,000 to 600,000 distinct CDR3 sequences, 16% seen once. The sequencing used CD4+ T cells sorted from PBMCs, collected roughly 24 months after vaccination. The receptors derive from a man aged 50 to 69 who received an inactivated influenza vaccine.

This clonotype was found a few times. CDR3 residues: CASSEVGTGVSMETQYF. CDR3 nucleotide sequence: TGTGCCAGCAGTGAAGTGGGGACAGGGGTGAGCATGGAGACCCAGTACTTC. The chain couples TRBV2 to TRBJ2-5; 10 bases align to TRBD1. The V gene end was trimmed by 1 base and the J gene end by 5 bases; junction bases not matched to a gene: 10. Germline values: CDR1 SNHLY, CDR2 FYNNEI. The CDR3 length is 17 residues.

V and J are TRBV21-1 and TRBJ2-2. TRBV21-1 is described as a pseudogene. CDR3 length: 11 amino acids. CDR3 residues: CAAKVAGELFF. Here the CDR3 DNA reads TGTGCCGCAAAAGTAGCCGGGGAGCTGTTTTTT.

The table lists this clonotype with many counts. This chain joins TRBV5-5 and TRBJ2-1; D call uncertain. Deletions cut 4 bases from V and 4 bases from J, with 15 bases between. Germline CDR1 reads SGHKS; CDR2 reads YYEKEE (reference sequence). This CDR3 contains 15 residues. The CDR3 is CASSRLIEAYNEQFF. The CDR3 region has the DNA TGTGCCAGCAGCCGTTTAATAGAGGCTTACAATGAGCAGTTCTTC.

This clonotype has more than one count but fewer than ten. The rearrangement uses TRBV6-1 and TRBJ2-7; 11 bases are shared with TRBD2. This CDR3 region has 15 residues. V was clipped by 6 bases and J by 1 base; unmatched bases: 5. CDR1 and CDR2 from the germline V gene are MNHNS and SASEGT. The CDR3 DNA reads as TGTGCCAGCAGGGTGGGACTAGCGGAGTCCTACGAGCAGTACTTC. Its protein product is CASRVGLAESYEQYF.

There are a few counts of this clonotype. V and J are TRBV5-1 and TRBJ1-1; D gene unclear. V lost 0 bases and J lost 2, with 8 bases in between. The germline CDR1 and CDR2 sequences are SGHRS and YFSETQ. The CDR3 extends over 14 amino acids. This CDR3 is CASSLDYSNTEAFF. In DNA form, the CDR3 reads TGCGCCAGCAGCTTGGACTACAGCAACACTGAAGCTTTCTTT.

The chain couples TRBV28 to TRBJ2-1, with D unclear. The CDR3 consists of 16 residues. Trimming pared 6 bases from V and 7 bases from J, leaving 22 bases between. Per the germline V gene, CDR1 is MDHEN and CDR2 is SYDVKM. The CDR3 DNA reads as TGTGCCAGCAGCCCCTTTGGGGAACCGGCTAGGAATGAGCAGTTCTTC. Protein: CASSPFGEPARNEQFF.

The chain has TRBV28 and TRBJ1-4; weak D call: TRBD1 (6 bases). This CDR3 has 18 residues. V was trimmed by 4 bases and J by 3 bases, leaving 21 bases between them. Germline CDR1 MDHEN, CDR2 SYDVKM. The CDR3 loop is CASSSFRGRGWANEKLFF. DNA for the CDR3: TGTGCCAGCAGTTCATTCAGGGGCCGAGGGTGGGCTAATGAAAAACTGTTTTTT.

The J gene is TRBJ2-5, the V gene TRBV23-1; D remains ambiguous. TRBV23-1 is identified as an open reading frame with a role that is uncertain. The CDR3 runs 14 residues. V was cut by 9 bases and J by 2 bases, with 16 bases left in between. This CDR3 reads CARELLRVQETQYF. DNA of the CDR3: TGCGCCAGGGAACTTTTAAGGGTACAAGAGACCCAGTACTTC.

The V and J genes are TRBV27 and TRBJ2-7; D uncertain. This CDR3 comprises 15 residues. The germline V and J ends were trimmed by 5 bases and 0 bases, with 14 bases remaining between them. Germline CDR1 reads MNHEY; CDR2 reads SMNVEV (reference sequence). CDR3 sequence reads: CASSPYHDPSYEQYF. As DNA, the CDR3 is TGTGCCAGCAGTCCTTATCACGACCCCTCCTACGAGCAGTACTTC.

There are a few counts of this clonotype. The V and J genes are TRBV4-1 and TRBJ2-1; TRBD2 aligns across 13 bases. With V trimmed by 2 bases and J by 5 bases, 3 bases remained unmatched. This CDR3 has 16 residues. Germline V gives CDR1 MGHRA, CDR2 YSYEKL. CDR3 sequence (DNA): TGCGCCAGCAGCCAAACACTAGCGGGGGGGCACAATGAGCAGTTCTTC. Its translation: CASSQTLAGGHNEQFF.

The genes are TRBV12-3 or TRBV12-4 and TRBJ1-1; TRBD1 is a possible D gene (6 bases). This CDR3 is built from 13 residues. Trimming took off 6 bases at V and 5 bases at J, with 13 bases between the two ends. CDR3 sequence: CASRRTEGTEAFF. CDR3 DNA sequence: TGTGCCAGCAGGAGGACAGAAGGGACTGAAGCTTTCTTT.

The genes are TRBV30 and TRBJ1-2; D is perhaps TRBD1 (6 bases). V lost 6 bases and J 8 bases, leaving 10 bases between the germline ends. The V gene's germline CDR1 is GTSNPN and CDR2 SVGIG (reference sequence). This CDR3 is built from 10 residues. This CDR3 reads CACGTTGYTF. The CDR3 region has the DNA TGTGCCTGCGGGACAACGGGCTACACCTTC.

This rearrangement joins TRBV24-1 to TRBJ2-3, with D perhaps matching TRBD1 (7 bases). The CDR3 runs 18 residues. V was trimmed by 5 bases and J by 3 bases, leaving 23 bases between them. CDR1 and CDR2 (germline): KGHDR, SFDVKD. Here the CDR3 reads CATSAPRVGQGGTDTQYF. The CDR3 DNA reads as TGTGCCACCAGTGCCCCCCGAGTCGGGCAGGGGGGAACAGATACGCAGTATTTT.

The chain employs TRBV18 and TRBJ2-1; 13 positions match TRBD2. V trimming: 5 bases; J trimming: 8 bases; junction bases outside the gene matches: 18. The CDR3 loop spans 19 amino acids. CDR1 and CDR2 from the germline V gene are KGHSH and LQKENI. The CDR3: CASSTRGGGLAGAFYEQFF. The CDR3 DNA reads TGTGCCAGCTCAACAAGGGGAGGAGGACTAGCGGGAGCATTTTATGAGCAGTTCTTC.

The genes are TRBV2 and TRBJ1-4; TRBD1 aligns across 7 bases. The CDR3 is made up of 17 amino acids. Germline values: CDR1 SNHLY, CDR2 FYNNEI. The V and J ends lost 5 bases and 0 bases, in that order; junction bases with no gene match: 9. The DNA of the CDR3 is TGTGCCAGCAGTCCCCGACAGGGACGGGCAACTAATGAAAAACTGTTTTTT. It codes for CASSPRQGRATNEKLFF.

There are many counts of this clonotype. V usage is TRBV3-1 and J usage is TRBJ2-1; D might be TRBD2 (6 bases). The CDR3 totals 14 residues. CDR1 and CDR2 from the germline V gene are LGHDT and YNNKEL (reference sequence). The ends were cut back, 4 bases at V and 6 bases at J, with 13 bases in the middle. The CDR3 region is CASSPLGGTNEQFF. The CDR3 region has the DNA TGTGCCAGCAGCCCCCTTGGGGGGACCAATGAGCAGTTCTTC.

The CDR3 is CASSTAPRDTQYF. CDR3 coding DNA: TGTGCCAGCAGCACGGCCCCAAGAGATACGCAGTATTTT. The chain is built from TRBV7-8 and TRBJ2-3; D gene unclear. The germline V gene encodes CDR1 SGHVS and CDR2 FQNEAQ. The CDR3 loop spans 13 amino acids. V dropped 5 bases and J dropped 5 bases, with 11 bases sitting between them.